This TCR beta chain was profiled in a study of tumour-infiltrating T cells in Burkitt lymphoma. Study overall: All epidemiological Burkitt lymphoma subtypes were represented in the cohort. Study-wide points: Several public clonotypes were shared across many Burkitt lymphoma patients.

In the case of this clone: What it recognizes is unknown.

The protocol was immunoSEQ multiplex PCR, while the TCRdb copy is restricted to in-frame clones and leaves out a portion. In the table there are about 46,000 clones, 31% of which are singletons. CDR1 is LNHNV, CDR2 YYDKDF, per germline (reference sequence). CDR3 length: 16 amino acids. Trimming cost V 5 bases and J 0 bases, with 15 bases left between them. Sequenced: tumor tissue. The chain links TRBV15 to TRBJ2-3; tentative D call: TRBD2 (5 bases). This receptor was identified in a human donor with Burkitt lymphoma. The CDR3 coding sequence is TGTGCCACCAGCCCGGGGTTATCCTCTAGCACAGATACGCAGTATTTT. Its protein product is CATSPGLSSSTDTQYF.